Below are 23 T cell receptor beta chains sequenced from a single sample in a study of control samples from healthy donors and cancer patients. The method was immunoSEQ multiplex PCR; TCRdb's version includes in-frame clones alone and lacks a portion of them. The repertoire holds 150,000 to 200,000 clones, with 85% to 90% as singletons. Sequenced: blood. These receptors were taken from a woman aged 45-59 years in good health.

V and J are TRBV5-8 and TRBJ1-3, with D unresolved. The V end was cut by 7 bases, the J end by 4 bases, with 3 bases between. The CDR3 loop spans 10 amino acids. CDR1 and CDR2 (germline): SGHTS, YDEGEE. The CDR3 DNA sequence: TGTGCCAGCGGCGGAAACACCATATATTTT. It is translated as CASGGNTIYF. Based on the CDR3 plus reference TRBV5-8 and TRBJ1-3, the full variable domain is EAGVTQSPTHLIKTRGQQATLRCSPISGHTSVYWYQQALGLGLQFLLWYDEGEERNRGNFPPRFSGRQFPNYSSELNVNALELEDSALYLCASGGNTIYFGEGSWLTVV.

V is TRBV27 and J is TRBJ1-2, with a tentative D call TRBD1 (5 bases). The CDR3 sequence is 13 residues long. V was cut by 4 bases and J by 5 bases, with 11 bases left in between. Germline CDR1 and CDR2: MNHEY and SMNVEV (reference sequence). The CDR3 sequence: CASSSSGGYGYTF. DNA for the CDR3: TGTGCCAGCAGTTCCTCGGGGGGGTATGGCTACACCTTC.

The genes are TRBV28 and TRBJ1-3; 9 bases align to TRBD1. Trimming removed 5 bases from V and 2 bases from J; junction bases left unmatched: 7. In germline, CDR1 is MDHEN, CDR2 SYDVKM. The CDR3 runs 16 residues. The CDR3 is CASSILTGGAGNTIYF. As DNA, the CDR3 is TGTGCCAGCAGTATCCTCACAGGGGGCGCTGGAAACACCATATATTTT.

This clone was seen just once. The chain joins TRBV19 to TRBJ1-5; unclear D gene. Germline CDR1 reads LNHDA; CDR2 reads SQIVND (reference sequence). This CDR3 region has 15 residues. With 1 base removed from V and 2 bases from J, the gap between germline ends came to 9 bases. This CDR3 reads CASSIGLGGNQPQHF. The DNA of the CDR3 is TGTGCCAGTAGTATAGGTCTCGGGGGCAATCAGCCCCAGCATTTT.

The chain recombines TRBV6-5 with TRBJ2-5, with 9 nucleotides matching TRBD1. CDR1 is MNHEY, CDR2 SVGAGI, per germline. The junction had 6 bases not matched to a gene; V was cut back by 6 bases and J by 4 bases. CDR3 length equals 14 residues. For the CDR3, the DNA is TGTGCCAGCAGCTCGACAGGGGGAAGAGAGACCCAGTACTTC. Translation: CASSSTGGRETQYF.

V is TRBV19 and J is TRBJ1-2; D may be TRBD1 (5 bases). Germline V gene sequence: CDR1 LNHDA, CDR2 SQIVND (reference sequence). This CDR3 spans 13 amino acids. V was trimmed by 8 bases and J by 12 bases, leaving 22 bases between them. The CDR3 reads CASDEGQALGNTF. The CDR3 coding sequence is TGTGCCAGTGATGAGGGGCAGGCCCTAGGAAACACCTTC.

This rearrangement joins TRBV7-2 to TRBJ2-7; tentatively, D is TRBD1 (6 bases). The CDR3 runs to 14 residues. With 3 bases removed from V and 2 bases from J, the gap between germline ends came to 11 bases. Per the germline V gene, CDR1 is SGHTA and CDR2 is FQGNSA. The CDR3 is CASSLVQGTYEQYF. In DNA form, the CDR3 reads TGTGCCAGCAGCTTGGTACAGGGCACCTACGAGCAGTACTTC.

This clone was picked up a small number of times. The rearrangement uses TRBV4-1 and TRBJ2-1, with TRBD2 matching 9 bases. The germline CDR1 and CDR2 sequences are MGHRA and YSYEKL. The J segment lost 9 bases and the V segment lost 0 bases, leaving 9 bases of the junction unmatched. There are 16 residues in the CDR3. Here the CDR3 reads CASSQEGKAGGGEQFF. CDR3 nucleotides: TGCGCCAGCAGCCAAGAGGGGAAAGCGGGAGGCGGTGAGCAGTTCTTC.

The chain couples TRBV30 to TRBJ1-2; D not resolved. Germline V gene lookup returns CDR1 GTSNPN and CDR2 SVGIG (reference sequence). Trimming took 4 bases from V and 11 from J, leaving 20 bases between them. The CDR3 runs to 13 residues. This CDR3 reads CAWNVRLTERYTF. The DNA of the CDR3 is TGTGCCTGGAACGTAAGACTTACGGAAAGATACACCTTC.

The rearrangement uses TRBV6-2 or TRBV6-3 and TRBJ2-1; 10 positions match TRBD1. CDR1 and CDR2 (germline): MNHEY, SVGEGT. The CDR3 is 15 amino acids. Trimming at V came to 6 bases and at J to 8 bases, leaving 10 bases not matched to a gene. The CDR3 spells CASSLPGQGIDEQFF. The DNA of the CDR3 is TGTGCCAGCAGCCTACCGGGACAGGGGATCGATGAGCAGTTCTTC.

The CDR3 spells CASSQAGTGGSYEQYF. In DNA form, the CDR3 reads TGCGCCAGCAGCCAAGCCGGGACAGGGGGCTCCTACGAGCAGTACTTC. The chain employs TRBV4-3 and TRBJ2-7; 11 bases match TRBD1. The CDR3 is made up of 16 amino acids. CDR1 is LGHNA and CDR2 is YSLEER in the germline V gene. With V trimmed by 1 base and J by 0 bases, 2 bases remained unmatched.

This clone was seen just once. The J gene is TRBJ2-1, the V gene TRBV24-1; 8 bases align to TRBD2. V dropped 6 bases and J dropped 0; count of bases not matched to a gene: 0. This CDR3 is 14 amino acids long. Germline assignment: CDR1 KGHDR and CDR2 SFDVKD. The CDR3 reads CATSSGSSYNEQFF. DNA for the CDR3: TGTGCCACCAGTAGCGGGAGCTCCTACAATGAGCAGTTCTTC.

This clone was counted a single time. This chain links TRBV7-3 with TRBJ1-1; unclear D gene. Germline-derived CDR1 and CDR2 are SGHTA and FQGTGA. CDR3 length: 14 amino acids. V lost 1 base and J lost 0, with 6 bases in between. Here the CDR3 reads CASSLSQLNTEAFF. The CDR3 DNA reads TGTGCCAGCAGCTTAAGTCAGCTGAACACTGAAGCTTTCTTT.

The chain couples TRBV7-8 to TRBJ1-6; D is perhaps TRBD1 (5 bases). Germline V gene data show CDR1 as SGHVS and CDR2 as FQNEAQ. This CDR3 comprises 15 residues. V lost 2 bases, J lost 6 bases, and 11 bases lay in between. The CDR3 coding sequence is TGTGCCAGCAGCTTACACGACAGCGGTAATTCACCCCTCCACTTT. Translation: CASSLHDSGNSPLHF.

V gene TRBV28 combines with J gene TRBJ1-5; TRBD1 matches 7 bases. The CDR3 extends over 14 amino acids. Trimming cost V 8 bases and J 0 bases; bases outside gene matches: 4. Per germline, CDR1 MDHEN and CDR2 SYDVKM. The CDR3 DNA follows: TGTGCCAGCGGAGACAGGGCTAGCAATCAGCCCCAGCATTTT. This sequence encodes CASGDRASNQPQHF.

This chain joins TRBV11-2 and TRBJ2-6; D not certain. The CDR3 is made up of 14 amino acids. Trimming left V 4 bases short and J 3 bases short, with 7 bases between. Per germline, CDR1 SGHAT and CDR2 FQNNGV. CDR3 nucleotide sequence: TGTGCCAGCAGCTCCCTCAGTGGGGCCAACGTCCTGACTTTC. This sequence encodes CASSSLSGANVLTF.

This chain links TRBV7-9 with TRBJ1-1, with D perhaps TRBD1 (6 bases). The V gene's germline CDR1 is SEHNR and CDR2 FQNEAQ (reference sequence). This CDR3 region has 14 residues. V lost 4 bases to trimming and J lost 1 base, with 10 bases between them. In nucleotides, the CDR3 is TGTGCCAGCAGCTGGTTACAGGGGAACACTGAAGCTTTCTTT. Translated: CASSWLQGNTEAFF.

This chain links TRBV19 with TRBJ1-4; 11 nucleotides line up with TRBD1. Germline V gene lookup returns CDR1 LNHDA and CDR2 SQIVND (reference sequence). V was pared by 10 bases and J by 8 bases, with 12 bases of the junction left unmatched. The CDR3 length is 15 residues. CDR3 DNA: TGTGCCACTCGCGACGGGACAGGGGGGGAAGAAAAACTGTTTTTT. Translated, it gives CATRDGTGGEEKLFF.

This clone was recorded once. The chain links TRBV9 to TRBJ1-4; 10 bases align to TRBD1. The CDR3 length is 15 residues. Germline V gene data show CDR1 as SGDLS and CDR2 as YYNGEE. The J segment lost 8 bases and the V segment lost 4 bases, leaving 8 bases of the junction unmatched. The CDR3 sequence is CASSQGQGEMEKLFF. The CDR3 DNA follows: TGTGCCAGCAGCCAAGGACAGGGGGAGATGGAAAAACTGTTTTTT.

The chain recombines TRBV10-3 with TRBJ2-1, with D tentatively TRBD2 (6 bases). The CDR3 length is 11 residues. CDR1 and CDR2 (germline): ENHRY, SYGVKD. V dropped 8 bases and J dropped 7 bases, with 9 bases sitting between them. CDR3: CAIGGANEQFF. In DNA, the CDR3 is TGTGCCATCGGAGGGGCAAATGAGCAGTTCTTC.

CDR3 loop: CASSYIEGWAFF. DNA for the CDR3: TGTGCCAGCAGTTATATCGAGGGGTGGGCTTTCTTT. The V and J genes are TRBV6-6 and TRBJ1-1, with D possibly being TRBD1 (5 bases). Trimming left V 3 bases short and J 11 bases short, with 13 bases between. This CDR3 has 12 residues. Germline CDR1 MNHNY, CDR2 SVGAGI (reference sequence).

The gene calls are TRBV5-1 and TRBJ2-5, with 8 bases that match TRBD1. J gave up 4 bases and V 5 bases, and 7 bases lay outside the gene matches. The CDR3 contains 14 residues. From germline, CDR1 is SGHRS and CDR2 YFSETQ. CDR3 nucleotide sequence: TGCGCCAGCAGAATACAGGGGGTTCGAGAGACCCAGTACTTC. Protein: CASRIQGVRETQYF.

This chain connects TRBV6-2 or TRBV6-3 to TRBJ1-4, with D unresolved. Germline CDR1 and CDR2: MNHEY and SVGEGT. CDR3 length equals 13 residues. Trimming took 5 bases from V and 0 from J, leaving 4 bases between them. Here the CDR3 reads CASSRSTNEKLFF. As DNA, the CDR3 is TGTGCCAGCAGTAGATCAACTAATGAAAAACTGTTTTTT.